These 23 T cell receptor beta chains originate from one sample sequenced in a study of identical twins. TCRdb analysed the 5' RACE reads with MiXCR anew, one entry per CDR3 protein. Counted here are hundreds of thousands of distinct CDR3 sequences, roughly 6% occurring once; the ten biggest clones make up roughly 2%. Sample: naive T cells sorted from blood. The receptors derive from a man between 18 and 35 years old in good health.

This chain connects TRBV19 to TRBJ2-1; D is undetermined. CDR3 size: 14 residues. V was pared by 5 bases and J by 6 bases, with 14 bases between. The V gene's germline CDR1 is LNHDA and CDR2 SQIVND (reference sequence). This chain's CDR3 is CASSPSLSPNEQFF. The CDR3 DNA sequence: TGTGCCAGTAGTCCGTCCTTATCTCCCAATGAGCAGTTCTTC.

This sequence joins TRBV18 and TRBJ2-7; 11 nucleotides line up with TRBD2. The CDR3 loop spans 15 amino acids. From germline, CDR1 is KGHSH and CDR2 LQKENI. The ends lost 2 bases at V and 4 bases at J; junction bases unmatched: 4. CDR3 protein: CASSPKTSGKYEQYV. The DNA for the CDR3 is TGTGCCAGCTCACCAAAGACTAGCGGGAAATACGAGCAGTACGTC.

This clonotype was picked up a small number of times. The chain joins TRBV7-8 to TRBJ2-1; D is undetermined. Trimming took 0 bases from V and 7 from J, leaving 10 bases between them. Germline CDR1 is SGHVS and CDR2 is FQNEAQ. The length of the CDR3 is 14 residues. For the CDR3, the DNA is TGTGCCAGCAGCTTAGCGCTTTTCGTTAATGAGCAGTTCTTC. This translates into CASSLALFVNEQFF.

J is TRBJ2-3 and V is TRBV18, with a possible D match to TRBD1 (5 bases). Trimming took off 2 bases at V and 2 bases at J, with 11 bases between the two ends. CDR1 and CDR2 (germline): KGHSH, LQKENI. The CDR3 length is 15 residues. The CDR3 is CASSPRAGPTDTQYF. The CDR3 DNA reads TGTGCCAGCTCACCAAGGGCAGGGCCCACAGATACGCAGTATTTT.

This clonotype was observed a few times. This sequence joins TRBV15 and TRBJ2-3; no clear D gene. Between the trimmed V and J ends, which lost 5 bases and 1 base, there was a span of 10 bases. The CDR3 totals 14 residues. CDR1 LNHNV and CDR2 YYDKDF come from the germline V gene (reference sequence). Here the CDR3 reads CATSQSPGTDTQYF. The CDR3 coding sequence is TGTGCCACCAGCCAGAGCCCGGGCACAGATACGCAGTATTTT.

The rearrangement links TRBV20-1 to TRBJ2-2; D remains ambiguous. Germline CDR1 DFQATT, CDR2 SNEGSKA (reference sequence). The CDR3 covers 13 residues. V was pared by 1 base and J by 6 bases, with 9 bases between. CDR3 residues: CSARGLDAGELFF. The CDR3 coding sequence is TGCAGTGCTAGAGGCCTAGATGCCGGGGAGCTGTTTTTT.

The table lists this clonotype with many counts. The V and J genes are TRBV5-1 and TRBJ2-5, with 8 bases identical to TRBD1. This CDR3 region has 11 residues. From germline, CDR1 is SGHRS and CDR2 YFSETQ. J gave up 9 bases and V 4 bases, and 2 bases lay outside the gene matches. The DNA of the CDR3 is TGCGCCAGCAGCACGGACAGGGCCCAGTACTTC. This encodes CASSTDRAQYF. The whole variable domain, filled in from reference TRBV5-1 and TRBJ2-5, reads KAGVTQTPRYLIKTRGQQVTLSCSPISGHRSVSWYQQTPGQGLQFLFEYFSETQRNKGNFPGRFSGRQFSNSRSEMNVSTLELGDSALYLCASSTDRAQYFGPGTRLLVL.

This clonotype was detected ten times or more. Sequence at one end of the junction differs from germline and may be a read error. The chain combines TRBV7-9 with TRBJ2-1; 9 nucleotides align to TRBD1. The CDR3 is 13 amino acids. CDR1 and CDR2 from the germline V gene are SEHNR and FQNEAQ (reference sequence). CDR3 nucleotides: TGTGCCAGCAGCTTAAAACCGGGACAGGGTGCGCCCTTC. It is translated as CASSLKPGQGAPF.

This clonotype was picked up many times. V is TRBV20-1 and J is TRBJ2-5; maybe TRBD2 (6 bases). CDR3 length equals 14 residues. Trimming cost V 2 bases and J 4 bases, with 14 bases left between them. The germline V gene encodes CDR1 DFQATT and CDR2 SNEGSKA (reference sequence). For the CDR3, the DNA is TGCAGTGCTAGAACGCCCAGCGGGTTAGAGACCCAGTACTTC. Translation: CSARTPSGLETQYF.

At least ten counts were recorded for this clonotype. The chain combines TRBV20-1 with TRBJ2-7, with D tentatively TRBD2 (5 bases). This CDR3 comprises 12 residues. The germline V and J ends were trimmed by 3 bases and 2 bases, with 8 bases remaining between them. The germline V gene encodes CDR1 DFQATT and CDR2 SNEGSKA (reference sequence). The CDR3 protein is CSASGDPYEQYF. The CDR3 DNA sequence: TGCAGTGCTAGCGGGGATCCCTACGAGCAGTACTTC.

This clonotype was seen more than once but under ten times. The chain joins TRBV10-3 to TRBJ1-5; possibly TRBD1 for D (6 bases). In germline, CDR1 is ENHRY, CDR2 SYGVKD. This CDR3 has 14 amino acids. The germline V and J ends were trimmed by 0 bases and 6 bases, with 9 bases remaining between them. CDR3 protein: CAISESGTLQPQHF. The CDR3 coding sequence is TGTGCCATCAGTGAGTCGGGGACACTTCAGCCCCAGCATTTT.

This clonotype was detected only a few times. The chain recombines TRBV5-1 with TRBJ2-1; no reliable D call. The CDR3 contains 12 residues. Germline CDR1 SGHRS, CDR2 YFSETQ. Trimming took 6 bases from V and 4 from J, leaving 8 bases between them. The CDR3 loop is CASIGRYNEQFF. The CDR3 DNA sequence: TGCGCCAGCATAGGACGGTACAATGAGCAGTTCTTC.

This clonotype was observed at least ten times. The gene calls are TRBV12-3 or TRBV12-4 and TRBJ2-7, with TRBD2 matching 9 bases. The CDR3 covers 14 residues. Trimming cost V 3 bases and J 3 bases; bases outside gene matches: 3. The CDR3 here is CASSLASGNYEQYF. CDR3 bases: TGTGCCAGCAGTTTGGCTAGCGGGAACTACGAGCAGTACTTC.

This clonotype was recorded many times. As DNA, the CDR3 is TGCAGTGCTAGAGAAGGACAGGGGCCAGAGACCCAGTACTTC. Its protein product is CSAREGQGPETQYF. The rearrangement joins TRBV20-1 to TRBJ2-5; 9 bases fit TRBD1. With 0 bases clipped from V and 4 bases from J, the junction kept 3 bases outside the gene matches. The V gene's germline CDR1 is DFQATT and CDR2 SNEGSKA (reference sequence). CDR3 size: 14 residues.

The chain combines TRBV29-1 with TRBJ2-5, with TRBD2 identical over 7 bases. Germline V gene lookup returns CDR1 SQVTM and CDR2 ANQGSEA. The V and J ends lost 3 bases and 2 bases, in that order; junction bases with no gene match: 0. The length of the CDR3 is 12 residues. CDR3 nucleotide sequence: TGCAGCGTTGACGGGAGGCAAGAGACCCAGTACTTC. Protein: CSVDGRQETQYF.

This clonotype showed up just a few times. The V and J genes are TRBV12-3 or TRBV12-4 and TRBJ2-1, with 12 bases that match TRBD2. Trimming at V came to 9 bases and at J to 5 bases, leaving 8 bases not matched to a gene. The CDR3 contains 15 residues. CDR3 amino acids: CASGLAGRKDNEQFF. Written as DNA, the CDR3 is TGTGCCAGTGGACTAGCGGGACGTAAAGACAATGAGCAGTTCTTC.

This clonotype was observed a handful of times. The V gene is TRBV7-8, the J gene TRBJ2-1; 8 nucleotides line up with TRBD2. The length of the CDR3 is 17 residues. V lost 0 bases and J lost 5; bases outside the gene matches: 9. Germline CDR1 reads SGHVS; CDR2 reads FQNEAQ. DNA for the CDR3: TGTGCCAGCAGCTTAGCGGGGACGGGAGGGCCCAACAATGAGCAGTTCTTC. It specifies CASSLAGTGGPNNEQFF.

This clonotype was counted many times. The chain employs TRBV7-6 and TRBJ2-3; the match to TRBD1 covers 8 bases. Germline V lookup: CDR1 SGHVS, CDR2 FNYEAQ. V shed 7 bases, J shed 1 base, and the junction held 10 bases outside the gene matches. This CDR3 contains 16 residues. The CDR3 DNA is TGTGCCAGCAAGGGATTGACAGGGGTGGGCACAGATACGCAGTATTTT. Its protein is CASKGLTGVGTDTQYF. The full variable domain, in which reference TRBV7-6 and TRBJ2-3 provide the parts outside the CDR3, is GAGVSQSPRYKVTKRGQDVALRCDPISGHVSLYWYRQALGQGPEFLTYFNYEAQQDKSGLPNDRFSAERPEGSISTLTIQRTEQRDSAMYRCASKGLTGVGTDTQYFGPGTRLTVL.

The table lists this clonotype with many counts. The chain couples TRBV5-1 to TRBJ2-7; D remains unclear. Germline CDR1 and CDR2: SGHRS and YFSETQ. V was trimmed by 0 bases and J by 1 base, leaving 8 bases between them. The CDR3 consists of 14 residues. CDR3 coding DNA: TGCGCCAGCAGCTTGGACCCGATATCCTACGAGCAGTACTTC. Its protein is CASSLDPISYEQYF.

This clonotype showed up many times. The chain combines TRBV5-5 with TRBJ2-6; D is ambiguous. The germline V gene encodes CDR1 SGHKS and CDR2 YYEKEE (reference sequence). V dropped 5 bases and J dropped 1 base, with 7 bases sitting between them. The CDR3 length is 14 residues. The CDR3 is CASSRESGANVLTF. The CDR3 nucleotides read TGTGCCAGCAGTCGCGAATCTGGGGCCAACGTCCTGACTTTC.

This chain links TRBV12-3 or TRBV12-4 with TRBJ1-6, with D unclear. V lost 2 bases and J lost 6, with 8 bases in between. The CDR3 sequence is 14 residues long. The CDR3 DNA is TGTGCCAGCAGTTTAACCGTTTTTAATTCACCCCTCCACTTT. As protein: CASSLTVFNSPLHF.

This clonotype was counted at least ten times. This sequence joins TRBV12-3 or TRBV12-4 and TRBJ2-1; maybe TRBD1 (6 bases). V lost 6 bases and J 0 bases, leaving 12 bases between the germline ends. The length of the CDR3 is 15 residues. This chain's CDR3 is CASRPGQRSYNEQFF. The CDR3 coding sequence is TGTGCCAGCAGGCCTGGACAGCGCTCCTACAATGAGCAGTTCTTC.

This clonotype was detected many times. The chain joins TRBV12-3 or TRBV12-4 to TRBJ1-1; D is perhaps TRBD1 (6 bases). V lost 4 bases and J 5 bases, leaving 14 bases between the germline ends. The CDR3 is 14 residues long. The CDR3 DNA reads as TGTGCCAGCAGTTCGACAGGACCTGGGACTGAAGCTTTCTTT. This encodes CASSSTGPGTEAFF.